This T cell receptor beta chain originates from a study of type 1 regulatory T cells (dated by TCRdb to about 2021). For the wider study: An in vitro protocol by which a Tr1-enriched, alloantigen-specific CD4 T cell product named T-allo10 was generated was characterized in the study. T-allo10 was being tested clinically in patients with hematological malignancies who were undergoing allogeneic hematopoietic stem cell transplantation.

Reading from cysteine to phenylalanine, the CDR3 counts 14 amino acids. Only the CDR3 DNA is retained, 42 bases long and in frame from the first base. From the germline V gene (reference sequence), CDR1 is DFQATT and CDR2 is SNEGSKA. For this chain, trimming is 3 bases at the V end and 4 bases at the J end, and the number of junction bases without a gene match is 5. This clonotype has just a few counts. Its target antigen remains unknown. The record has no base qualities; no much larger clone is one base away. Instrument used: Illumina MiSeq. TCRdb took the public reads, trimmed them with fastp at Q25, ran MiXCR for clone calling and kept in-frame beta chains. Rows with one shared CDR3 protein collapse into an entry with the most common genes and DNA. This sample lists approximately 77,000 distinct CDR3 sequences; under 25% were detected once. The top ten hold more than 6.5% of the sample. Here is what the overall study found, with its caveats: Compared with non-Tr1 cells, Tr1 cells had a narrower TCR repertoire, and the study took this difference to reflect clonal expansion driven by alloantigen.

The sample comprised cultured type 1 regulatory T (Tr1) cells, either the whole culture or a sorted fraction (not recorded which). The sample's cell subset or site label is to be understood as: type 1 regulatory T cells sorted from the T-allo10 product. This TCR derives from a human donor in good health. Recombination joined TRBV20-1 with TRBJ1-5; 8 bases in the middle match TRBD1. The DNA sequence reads TGCAGTGCTAGCCGCGGACAGGGAAATCAGCCCCAGCATTTT. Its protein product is CSASRGQGNQPQHF.